These 6 T cell receptor beta chains originate from one sample sequenced in a study of T cells in Graves' hyperthyroidism and ophthalmopathy. Researchers took RNA transcripts and amplified the TCR beta CDR3 regions from them. The study used the HTBI primer set for a first-round RT-PCR of the TCR CDR3. A single record per CDR3 protein comes from TCRdb applying MiXCR to the multiplex PCR reads. The sample lists 500,000 to 750,000 distinct CDR3 sequences; 15% to 18% were seen once. What was sequenced was blood. These receptors all stem from a woman between 25 and 40 years old with Graves' hyperthyroidism.

At least ten counts were recorded for this clonotype. The chain recombines TRBV5-1 with TRBJ2-1; 7 nucleotides agree with TRBD1. Germline V gives CDR1 SGHRS, CDR2 YFSETQ. This CDR3 is 15 amino acids long. V gave up 4 bases and J gave up 8 bases; unmatched junction bases: 12. The CDR3 reads CASSPAGGTGDEQFF. The CDR3 bases are TGCGCCAGCAGCCCCGCTGGTGGTACAGGGGATGAGCAGTTCTTC.

This clonotype showed up just a few times. The chain has TRBV20-1 and TRBJ2-7, with D perhaps being TRBD1 or TRBD2 (5 bases each). Looked up from germline, CDR1 is DFQATT and CDR2 is SNEGSKA (reference sequence). Deletions cut 5 bases from V and 4 bases from J, with 18 bases between. The CDR3 extends over 14 amino acids. The CDR3 nucleotides are TGCAGTGCTGTTGGGGGAGCTCAACGGTACGAGCAGTACTTC. It translates to CSAVGGAQRYEQYF.

In this sample, this clonotype turned up many times. The chain has TRBV6-2 or TRBV6-3 and TRBJ1-5, with 9 positions matching TRBD1. This CDR3 is 12 amino acids long. Germline assignment: CDR1 MNHEY and CDR2 SVGEGT. Germline trimming cut 8 bases from V and 4 bases from J; bases unmatched to any gene: 0. The DNA for the CDR3 is TGTGCCAGCGGGACAGGGAATCAGCCCCAGCATTTT. Amino acid sequence: CASGTGNQPQHF.

This clonotype was seen many times. The gene calls are TRBV20-1 and TRBJ1-5; D ambiguous. CDR3 length equals 14 residues. Deletions cut 1 base from V and 6 bases from J, with 13 bases between. Germline V gene lookup returns CDR1 DFQATT and CDR2 SNEGSKA (reference sequence). CDR3 sequence: CSARAGPTGQPQHF. In DNA form, the CDR3 reads TGCAGTGCTAGAGCCGGGCCTACGGGTCAGCCCCAGCATTTT.

This clonotype has a count of ten or more. This rearrangement joins TRBV2 to TRBJ1-2, with TRBD1 identical over 7 bases. The length of the CDR3 is 13 residues. The germline CDR1 and CDR2 sequences are SNHLY and FYNNEI. The junction had 9 bases not matched to a gene; V was cut back by 6 bases and J by 8 bases. The CDR3 DNA follows: TGTGCCAGCAGCCTACAGGGGCCCACGGGCTACACCTTC. Translating it yields CASSLQGPTGYTF.

This clonotype was counted ten times or more. This chain uses TRBV7-9 with TRBJ2-7, with a weak D call TRBD2 (6 bases). The CDR3 is 15 residues long. With 3 bases removed from V and 3 bases from J, the gap between germline ends came to 15 bases. Per the germline V gene, CDR1 is SEHNR and CDR2 is FQNEAQ (reference sequence). The CDR3 nucleotides read TGTGCCAGCAGCTTGGGACCGGAGGGGCTCTACGAGCAGTACTTC. Translating gives CASSLGPEGLYEQYF.